This TCR beta chain comes out of a study of prognosis after radiotherapy for stage I lung cancer. This clonotype occurred many times. CDR1 and CDR2 from the germline V gene are LGHDT and YNNKEL (reference sequence). V was cut by 0 bases and J by 4 bases, with 12 bases left in between. The CDR3 has 15 residues. With two time points in the design, 5.5 to 7.5 milliliters of peripheral blood were drawn at each one. Multiplex PCR, run in two rounds, amplified TCR beta CDR3 from genomic DNA. First-round PCR, the initial amplification, used primers specific to each TRBV and TRBJ gene. Each CDR3 protein gets one entry after TCRdb re-called the multiplex PCR reads with MiXCR. The sample shows about 36,000 distinct CDR3 sequences, about 31% of them seen only once.

This TCR derives from a donor aged 50 or older with non-small cell lung cancer. This chain links TRBV3-1 with TRBJ1-2; D perhaps matches TRBD1 (5 bases). The sample in question was PBMCs, obtained before or after stereotactic body radiation therapy (not recorded which). Here the CDR3 reads CASSQDPGRSYGYTF. The CDR3 nucleotides are TGTGCCAGCAGCCAAGATCCGGGACGCAGCTATGGCTACACCTTC.